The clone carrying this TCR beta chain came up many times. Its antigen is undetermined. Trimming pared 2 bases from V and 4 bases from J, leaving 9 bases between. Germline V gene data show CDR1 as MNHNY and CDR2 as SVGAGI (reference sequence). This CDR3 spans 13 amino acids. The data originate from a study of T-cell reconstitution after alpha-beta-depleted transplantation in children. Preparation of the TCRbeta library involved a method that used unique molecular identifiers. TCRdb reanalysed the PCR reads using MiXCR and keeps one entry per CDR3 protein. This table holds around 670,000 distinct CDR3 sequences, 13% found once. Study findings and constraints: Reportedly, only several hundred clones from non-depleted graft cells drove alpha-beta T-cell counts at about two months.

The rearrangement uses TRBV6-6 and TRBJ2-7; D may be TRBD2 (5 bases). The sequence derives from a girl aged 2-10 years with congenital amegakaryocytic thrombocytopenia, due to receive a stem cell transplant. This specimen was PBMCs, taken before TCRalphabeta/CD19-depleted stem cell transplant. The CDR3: CASSYGGEYEQYF. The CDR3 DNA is TGTGCCAGCAGTTACGGTGGGGAGTACGAGCAGTACTTC.